This T cell receptor (beta chain) originates from a study of blood T cells in healthy people across ages. The length of the CDR3 is 15 residues. Germline loops: CDR1 WSHSY, CDR2 SAAADI. Trimming took off 4 bases at V and 5 bases at J, with 12 bases between the two ends. There were at least 6 micrograms of total RNA extracted from every sample. Together with a sample-barcoded 5' primer, a J-beta primer mix was included in a second PCR lasting roughly 6 to 12 cycles. MiXCR, run by TCRdb on the 5' RACE reads, gives a single entry per CDR3 protein. In the table there are just under 900,000 distinct CDR3 sequences, 29% of which are singletons. This clonotype was seen only a few times.

The chain employs TRBV10-2 and TRBJ1-6; TRBD1 might be the D (5 bases). Specimen: blood. This sequence originates from an elderly woman in good health. CDR3 coding DNA: TGCGCCAGCAGTGGCCCTGGGGGGAATAATTCACCCCTCCACTTT. It is translated as CASSGPGGNNSPLHF.